This is a list of T cell receptor beta chains from one sample in a study of early T cells in non-severe SARS-CoV-2 infection. TCRdb fed the 5' RACE reads into MiXCR, producing one record per CDR3 protein. Of around 57,000 distinct CDR3 sequences in the sample, around 10% were seen once. Sequenced sample: whole blood. The receptors shown here come from an adult who was a healthcare worker with PCR-confirmed SARS-CoV-2 infection or an uninfected control (not recorded which). Both conserved end residues are part of each CDR3. Fields, in order: J gene, V gene, D gene, clone size, CDR3 protein, CDR3 DNA. D genes are given only for firm matches. Clone sizes are given selectively: once, few, many, or a class where the clone is expanded.

J gene: TRBJ2-7
V gene: TRBV7-4
D gene: -
clone size: -
CDR3 protein: CASSPRPGPQPLEQYF
CDR3 DNA: TGTGCCAGCAGCCCCAGACCGGGACCCCAGCCCCTCGAGCAGTACTTC

J gene: TRBJ2-7
V gene: TRBV28
D gene: -
clone size: -
CDR3 protein: CASSLSGSALREYEQYF
CDR3 DNA: TGTGCCAGCAGTTTATCAGGGTCAGCCCTAAGGGAATACGAGCAGTACTTC

J gene: TRBJ2-3
V gene: TRBV20-1
D gene: TRBD1
clone size: -
CDR3 protein: CSATGASTDTQYF
CDR3 DNA: TGCAGTGCGACAGGGGCTAGCACAGATACGCAGTATTTT

J gene: TRBJ2-1
V gene: TRBV29-1
D gene: TRBD1
clone size: -
CDR3 protein: CSGWTGEVNEQFF
CDR3 DNA: TGCAGCGGTTGGACAGGGGAGGTGAATGAGCAGTTCTTC

J gene: TRBJ2-1
V gene: TRBV7-6
D gene: TRBD1
clone size: -
CDR3 protein: CASSTAAGTGGLNEQFF
CDR3 DNA: TGTGCCAGCAGCACCGCCGCCGGGACAGGGGGCTTAAATGAGCAGTTCTTC

J gene: TRBJ2-7
V gene: TRBV20-1
D gene: TRBD2
clone size: -
CDR3 protein: CSAFLAEGKDEQYF
CDR3 DNA: TGCAGTGCCTTCCTAGCGGAAGGGAAGGACGAGCAGTACTTC

J gene: TRBJ1-1
V gene: TRBV20-1
D gene: -
clone size: many
CDR3 protein: CSATESSNTEAFF
CDR3 DNA: TGCAGTGCAACGGAGTCGTCTAACACTGAAGCTTTCTTT

J gene: TRBJ2-7
V gene: TRBV7-2
D gene: -
clone size: -
CDR3 protein: CASSRGRTYEQYF
CDR3 DNA: TGTGCCAGCAGCAGGGGGAGGACCTACGAGCAGTACTTC

J gene: TRBJ1-2
V gene: TRBV29-1
D gene: -
clone size: many
CDR3 protein: CSVEPPGIRGGYTF
CDR3 DNA: TGCAGCGTTGAACCCCCCGGGATCCGTGGGGGCTACACCTTC

J gene: TRBJ2-7
V gene: TRBV7-9
D gene: TRBD1
clone size: few
CDR3 protein: CASSRTGILDEQYF
CDR3 DNA: TGTGCCAGCAGCCGGACAGGGATCTTGGACGAGCAGTACTTC

J gene: TRBJ1-4
V gene: TRBV7-9
D gene: -
clone size: many
CDR3 protein: CASSFGGNEKLFF
CDR3 DNA: TGTGCCAGCAGCTTTGGGGGAAATGAAAAACTGTTTTTT

J gene: TRBJ1-4
V gene: TRBV6-2/TRBV6-3
D gene: -
clone size: -
CDR3 protein: CASIRQRSTNEKLFF
CDR3 DNA: TGTGCCAGCATAAGACAGCGCTCAACTAATGAAAAACTGTTTTTT

J gene: TRBJ2-3
V gene: TRBV5-1
D gene: -
clone size: many
CDR3 protein: CASSSGPTEDTQYF
CDR3 DNA: TGCGCCAGCAGCTCGGGACCCACAGAGGATACGCAGTATTTT